A selection of T cell receptor beta chains follows, all from one sample in a study of blood T cell repertoires in COVID-19. Sequenced by immunoSEQ multiplex PCR; TCRdb stores in-frame clones only, minus some. The sample has 200,000 to 250,000 clones, 80% seen once. Sample: PBMCs or T cells enriched from blood (not recorded which). The receptors come from a man aged 30-40 years with acute COVID-19. Both conserved end residues are part of each CDR3. Fields, in order: V gene, J gene, D gene, clone size, CDR3 protein. D genes are given only for firm matches. Size is stated for part of the rows, as once, few or many counts, or as a class when the clone is expanded.

TRBV21-1,TRBJ2-1,-,-,CASSHTSRDRDNEQFF
TRBV30,TRBJ2-2,TRBD2,few,CAWSLASGGYFAGELFF
TRBV18,TRBJ1-2,-,once,CASSPLPRETTYGYTF
TRBV28,TRBJ2-3,-,-,CASSLGLSTDTQYF
TRBV5-1,TRBJ2-5,TRBD2,-,CASGQAGAKETQYF
TRBV5-1,TRBJ2-1,TRBD1,-,CASSLGTGSDEQFF
TRBV19,TRBJ2-5,TRBD1,-,CASSMGQGTETQYF
TRBV19,TRBJ1-1,-,few,CASSVQGRGTEAFF
TRBV4-2,TRBJ2-5,TRBD1,-,CASSRDRVGETQYF
TRBV5-4,TRBJ2-1,TRBD2,-,CASSPGGGGTNEQFF
TRBV5-6,TRBJ1-5,-,-,CASSLSPDSNQPQHF
TRBV11-3,TRBJ2-1,-,few,CASSLRRGSEQFF
TRBV5-5,TRBJ2-1,-,-,CASSLEGWNEQFF
TRBV6-5,TRBJ2-7,-,-,CASSDINEQYF
TRBV11-3,TRBJ2-7,-,-,CASSLEGPSYEQYF
TRBV27,TRBJ2-5,-,-,CASKAGSKTQYF
TRBV5-1,TRBJ2-1,TRBD2,-,CASSRLAGAPINEQFF
TRBV7-9,TRBJ2-5,TRBD1,few,CASSPTPGTGGAMRETQYF
TRBV5-1,TRBJ1-6,-,-,CASSSGLYNSPLHF
TRBV18,TRBJ1-1,-,-,CAIPLFRVLDANTEAFF
TRBV19,TRBJ1-2,-,-,CASSIGQFNYGYTF
TRBV11-2,TRBJ1-2,-,-,CASSSRPPGYTF
TRBV6-2/TRBV6-3,TRBJ1-2,-,-,CASSYSRDFESDGYTF
TRBV5-4,TRBJ2-7,TRBD2,-,CASSPSTSGGPGEQYF
TRBV5-5,TRBJ2-7,-,-,CASSLTGAYEQYF
TRBV4-2,TRBJ2-1,-,-,CASSQGTGDEYNEQFF
TRBV29-1,TRBJ2-2,-,-,CSVDVGLTGELFF
TRBV24-1,TRBJ2-3,-,few,CATSDRGGGTQYF
TRBV7-3,TRBJ2-5,TRBD1,-,CASSLSGTGMAETQYF
TRBV5-1,TRBJ2-5,TRBD2,-,CASSLELAGLGETQYF
TRBV4-1,TRBJ2-7,TRBD1,-,CASSQVGPGQGSYEQYF
TRBV3-1/TRBV3-2,TRBJ2-7,-,-,CASGGTEDSYEQYF
TRBV5-5,TRBJ1-1,TRBD1,-,CASSLDRGRGSGEAFF
TRBV3-1/TRBV3-2,TRBJ1-2,TRBD1,-,CASSQDQTGAGYTF
TRBV9,TRBJ2-5,-,once,CASSVVPGETQYF
TRBV30,TRBJ1-4,-,-,CAWSNRDTTGKLFF
TRBV2,TRBJ2-5,-,-,CASSDSGEGETQYF
TRBV5-4,TRBJ1-1,-,-,CASIRAGVGYRTEAFF
TRBV19,TRBJ2-7,TRBD1,-,CATRRTGGLYEQYF
TRBV2,TRBJ1-3,TRBD1,-,CASSEVTGGYSGNTIYF
TRBV9,TRBJ2-2,TRBD2,-,CASRRRGGFANTGELFF
TRBV7-3,TRBJ1-2,TRBD1,few,CASSLNGGQGSYGYTF
TRBV5-4,TRBJ2-4,TRBD2,-,CASSLTSGGTGNIQYF
TRBV7-2,TRBJ2-7,TRBD1,-,CASSLGGTGSEQYF
TRBV19,TRBJ2-7,-,-,CASANWDTYEQYF
TRBV19,TRBJ1-5,-,-,CASSIGTLTHQPQHF
TRBV19,TRBJ1-4,TRBD1,once,CASSPRDRINEKLFF
TRBV24-1,TRBJ2-7,-,-,CATSDSTSSHEQYF
TRBV7-9,TRBJ1-1,TRBD1,few,CASSVGTALEAFF
TRBV28,TRBJ1-1,-,-,CASRRGEAFF
TRBV10-2,TRBJ1-1,-,-,CASSDGRGGTEAFF
TRBV9,TRBJ2-1,TRBD2,-,CASSPAIAGGYNEQFF
TRBV5-1,TRBJ1-1,-,-,CASSLGAGIGAFF
TRBV30,TRBJ1-4,-,-,CARKGEGKLFF
TRBV15,TRBJ1-1,-,-,CATSRDVLLTEAFF
TRBV2,TRBJ2-5,-,once,CASSREETQYF